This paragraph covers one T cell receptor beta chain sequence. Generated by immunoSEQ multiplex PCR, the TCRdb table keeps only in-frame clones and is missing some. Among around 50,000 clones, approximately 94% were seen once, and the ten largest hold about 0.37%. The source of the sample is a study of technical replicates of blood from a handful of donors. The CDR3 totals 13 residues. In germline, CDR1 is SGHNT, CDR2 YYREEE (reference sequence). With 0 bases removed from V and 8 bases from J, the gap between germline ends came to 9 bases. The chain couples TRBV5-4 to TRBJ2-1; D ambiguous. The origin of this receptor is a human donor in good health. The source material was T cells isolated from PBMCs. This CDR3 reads CASSLDYSHEQFF. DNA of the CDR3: TGTGCCAGCAGCTTGGATTATAGCCATGAGCAGTTCTTC.